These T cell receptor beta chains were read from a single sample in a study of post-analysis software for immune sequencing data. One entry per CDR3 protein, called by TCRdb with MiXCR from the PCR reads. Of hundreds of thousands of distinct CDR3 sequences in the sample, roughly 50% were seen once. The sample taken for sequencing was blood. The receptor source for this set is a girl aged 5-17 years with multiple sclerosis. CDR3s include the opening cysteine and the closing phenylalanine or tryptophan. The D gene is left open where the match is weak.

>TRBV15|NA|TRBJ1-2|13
CATSRGQHYGYTF
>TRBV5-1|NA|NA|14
CASSFRAGSYEQYF
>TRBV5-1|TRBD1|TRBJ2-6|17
CASSFGTERPGANVLTF
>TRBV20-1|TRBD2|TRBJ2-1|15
CSAIRSGRAGNEQFF
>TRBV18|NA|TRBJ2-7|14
CASSPSRLAYEQYF
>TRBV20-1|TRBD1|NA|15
CSARGSGTGEYEQYF
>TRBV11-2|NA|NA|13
CASSSGHVHEQYF
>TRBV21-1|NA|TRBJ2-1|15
CASSKNPRPRNEQFF
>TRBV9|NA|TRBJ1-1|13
CASSDRQNTEAFF
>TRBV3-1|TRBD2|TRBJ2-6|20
CASSQVLLADTMSGANVLTF
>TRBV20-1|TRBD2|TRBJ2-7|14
CSAWRTSGIDEQYF
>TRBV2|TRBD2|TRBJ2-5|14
CASRTREGVETQYF
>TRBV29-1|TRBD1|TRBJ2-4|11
CSVGTGKRQYF
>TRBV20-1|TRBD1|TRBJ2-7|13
CSASAGGEYEQYF
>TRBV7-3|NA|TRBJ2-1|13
CASSLTLGNEQFF
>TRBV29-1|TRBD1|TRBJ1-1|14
CSVGDRSMNTEAFF
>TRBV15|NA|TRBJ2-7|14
CATSRGVVQDEQYF
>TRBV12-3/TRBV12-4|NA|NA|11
CASSFKDEQYF
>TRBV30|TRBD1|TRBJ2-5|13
CAGTGYRGETQYF
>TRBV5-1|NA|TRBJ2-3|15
CASSLAQVVTDTQYF
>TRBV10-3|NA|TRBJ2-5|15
CAISERANIQETQYF
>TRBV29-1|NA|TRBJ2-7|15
CSVEDETGTSYEQYF
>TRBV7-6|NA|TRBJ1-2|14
CASSLAHEGYGYTF